This T cell receptor beta chain was found in a study of T-cell memory formation after mild COVID-19. The CDR3 has 12 amino acids. V was cut by 4 bases and J by 7 bases, with 8 bases left in between. The V gene's germline CDR1 is MNHNS and CDR2 SASEGT. Via MiXCR, TCRdb re-called the 5' RACE reads, giving one row per CDR3 protein. The sample carries 190,000 or so distinct CDR3 sequences, around 30% recorded once. The sequence came from an adult woman who had mild COVID-19 (a few samples of this study predate the infection). Cell type and time point are not known. Sequencing used PBMCs or a T cell subset sorted from them (not recorded which). V is TRBV6-1 and J is TRBJ2-1, with D tentatively TRBD1 or TRBD2 (6 bases each). CDR3 sequence: CASSAGANEQFF. The CDR3 DNA reads as TGTGCCAGCAGTGCGGGGGCGAATGAGCAGTTCTTC.